This entry lists 13 T cell receptor beta chains sequenced from one sample in a study of prognosis after radiotherapy for stage I lung cancer. Template was genomic DNA; TCR beta CDR3 amplified in two multiplex PCR rounds. Every TRBV and TRBJ gene had its own specific primer in first-round PCR. TCRdb ran MiXCR on the multiplex PCR reads and lists one entry per CDR3 protein. In the table there are under 20,000 distinct CDR3 sequences, around 42% of which are singletons. The sample was PBMCs, taken before or after stereotactic body radiation therapy (not recorded which). The receptors here all came from a donor older than 45 with non-small cell lung cancer.

The chain has TRBV7-3 and TRBJ1-6; tentatively, D is TRBD1 (6 bases). V was cut by 5 bases and J by 9 bases, with 26 bases left in between. The CDR3 has 18 amino acids. Per the germline V gene, CDR1 is SGHTA and CDR2 is FQGTGA. The CDR3 sequence is CASSEKGGTPSGSSPLHF. CDR3 DNA: TGTGCCAGCAGCGAAAAAGGGGGGACCCCCTCAGGGAGTTCACCCCTCCACTTT.

In its sample, this clonotype was seen many times. The V gene is TRBV28, the J gene TRBJ2-2, with 9 bases aligning to TRBD1. The germline V gene encodes CDR1 MDHEN and CDR2 SYDVKM. The CDR3 is made up of 16 amino acids. V dropped 4 bases and J dropped 5; count of bases not matched to a gene: 8. Here the CDR3 reads CASSSVGTGRTGELFF. CDR3 DNA sequence: TGTGCCAGCAGTTCGGTTGGGACAGGGAGGACCGGGGAGCTGTTTTTT.

With respect to this clonotype: Since a far larger clone is one base different, this is likely a read error. The chain is built from TRBV6-8 and TRBJ2-7; the D gene is possibly TRBD2 (5 bases). CDR1 and CDR2 from the germline V gene are MNHGY and SAAAGT. CDR3 length: 13 amino acids. CDR3 nucleotide sequence: TGTTCCAGCAGAGGGCAGAGCTCCTACGAGCAGTACTTC. Translating it yields CSSRGQSSYEQYF.

The chain links TRBV28 to TRBJ2-1; D is perhaps TRBD2 (5 bases). Looked up from germline, CDR1 is MDHEN and CDR2 is SYDVKM. This CDR3 has 12 amino acids. The V end lost 9 bases, the J end lost 15 bases, and 21 bases lay between the germline ends. The CDR3 DNA sequence: TGTGCCAGTGTCGGGGTAGCCTCAAGTGGGTTCTTC. This codes for CASVGVASSGFF.

This clonotype is categorized as medium-sized. The genes are TRBV7-2 and TRBJ2-7; a possible D gene is TRBD2 (6 bases). Germline lookup yields CDR1 SGHTA and CDR2 FQGNSA. The CDR3 extends over 15 amino acids. Trimming shortened V by 1 base and J by 0 bases, and 10 bases separated the two germline ends. This chain's CDR3 is CASSLGGGISYEQYF. CDR3 in DNA: TGTGCCAGCAGCTTAGGTGGAGGGATCTCCTACGAGCAGTACTTC.

The table lists this clonotype with many counts. The rearrangement links TRBV27 to TRBJ2-1; D may match TRBD1 or TRBD2 (5 bases each). The CDR3 contains 13 residues. The germline gives CDR1 MNHEY, CDR2 SMNVEV (reference sequence). The ends were cut back, 7 bases at V and 0 bases at J, with 7 bases in the middle. CDR3 protein: CASKGSSYNEQFF. CDR3 DNA: TGTGCCAGCAAGGGGAGCTCCTACAATGAGCAGTTCTTC.

The rearrangement links TRBV18 to TRBJ1-6; D not resolved. Trimming stripped 6 bases from V and 8 bases from J, with 17 bases between. Germline loops: CDR1 KGHSH, CDR2 LQKENI. The CDR3 length is 15 residues. The CDR3 coding sequence is TGTGCCAGCTCTCCAGATTCGGGCGCTGATTCACCCCTCCACTTT. Translating it yields CASSPDSGADSPLHF.

The rearrangement links TRBV11-3 to TRBJ2-7; 7 nucleotides line up with TRBD1. The CDR3 spans 16 residues. Per the germline V gene, CDR1 is SGHNT and CDR2 is YENEEA. V dropped 4 bases and J dropped 3; count of bases not matched to a gene: 12. DNA for the CDR3: TGTGCCAGCAGCTCCCCCCCAAGGGACAGCGACTACGAGCAGTACTTC. This sequence encodes CASSSPPRDSDYEQYF. The variable domain in full, completed from reference TRBV11-3 and TRBJ2-7, reads EAGVVQSPRYKIIEKKQPVAFWCNPISGHNTLYWYLQNLGQGPELLIRYENEEAVDDSQLPKDRFSAERLKGVDSTLKIQPAELGDSAVYLCASSSPPRDSDYEQYFGPGTRLTVT.

A note on this clonotype: A far larger clone is just one base off, so this is likely a read error. The chain employs TRBV6-2 or TRBV6-3 and TRBJ1-1; no clear D gene. Germline CDR1 reads MNHEY; CDR2 reads SVGEGT. The length of the CDR3 is 13 residues. The CDR3 coding sequence is TGTGCCAGCGAAGGTTCGAAGGCCACTGAATCTTTCTTT. This sequence encodes CASEGSKATESFF.

This clonotype appeared many times. V gene TRBV15 combines with J gene TRBJ2-5; unclear D gene. V lost 0 bases, J lost 1 base, and 9 bases lay in between. Looked up from germline, CDR1 is LNHNV and CDR2 is YYDKDF (reference sequence). This CDR3 has 15 amino acids. The CDR3 is CATSRDQASQETQYF. The DNA of the CDR3 is TGTGCCACCAGCAGAGATCAGGCTAGCCAAGAGACCCAGTACTTC.

This clonotype was seen repeatedly, ten times or more. This chain uses TRBV20-1 with TRBJ2-7; TRBD2 might be the D (6 bases). CDR3 length: 17 amino acids. Germline CDR1 DFQATT, CDR2 SNEGSKA (reference sequence). The V end was cut by 1 base, the J end by 4 bases, with 23 bases between. As DNA, the CDR3 is TGCAGTGCTAGAGGACGCGGGGAACTGCGAGTTGGGTACGAGCAGTACTTC. As protein: CSARGRGELRVGYEQYF.

This clonotype was detected only a few times. The rearrangement joins TRBV6-5 to TRBJ2-1, with TRBD1 matching 9 bases. The V gene end was trimmed by 3 bases and the J gene end by 7 bases; junction bases not matched to a gene: 7. The CDR3 loop spans 15 amino acids. Germline V lookup: CDR1 MNHEY, CDR2 SVGAGI. CDR3 sequence (DNA): TGTGCCAGCAGTTATAGCCCGGGACAGGGTAATGAGCAGTTCTTC. As protein: CASSYSPGQGNEQFF.

This chain joins TRBV9 and TRBJ1-5; tentative D call: TRBD1 (5 bases). Looked up from germline, CDR1 is SGDLS and CDR2 is YYNGEE. Trimming shortened V by 6 bases and J by 7 bases, and 38 bases separated the two germline ends. The CDR3 loop spans 21 amino acids. The CDR3 reads CASTQGRLASKRDQTSQPQHF. CDR3 DNA: TGTGCCAGCACCCAAGGTAGACTAGCCAGCAAAAGGGACCAGACTAGCCAGCCCCAGCATTTT. Together with reference TRBV9 and TRBJ1-5, the CDR3 gives the full variable domain: DSGVTQTPKHLITATGQRVTLRCSPRSGDLSVYWYQQSLDQGLQFLIQYYNGEERAKGNILERFSAQQFPDLHSELNLSSLELGDSALYFCASTQGRLASKRDQTSQPQHFGDGTRLSIL.